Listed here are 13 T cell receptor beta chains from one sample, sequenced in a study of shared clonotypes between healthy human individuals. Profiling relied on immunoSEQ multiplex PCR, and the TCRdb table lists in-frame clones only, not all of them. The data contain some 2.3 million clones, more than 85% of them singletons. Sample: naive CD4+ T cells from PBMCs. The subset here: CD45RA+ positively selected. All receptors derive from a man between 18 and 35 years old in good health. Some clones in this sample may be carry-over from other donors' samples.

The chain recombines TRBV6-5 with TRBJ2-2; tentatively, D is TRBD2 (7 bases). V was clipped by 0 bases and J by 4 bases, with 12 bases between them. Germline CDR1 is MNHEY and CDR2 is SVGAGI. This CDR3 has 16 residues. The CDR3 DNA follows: TGTGCCAGCAGTTACTCGAGGGGGAGGGGCACCGGGGAGCTGTTTTTT. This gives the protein CASSYSRGRGTGELFF.

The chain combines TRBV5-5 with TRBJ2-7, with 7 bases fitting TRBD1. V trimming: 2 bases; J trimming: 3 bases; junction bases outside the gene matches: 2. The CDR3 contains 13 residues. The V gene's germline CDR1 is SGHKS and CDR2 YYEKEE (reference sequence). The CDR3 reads CASSLTGDYEQYF. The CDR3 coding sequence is TGTGCCAGCAGCTTAACAGGGGACTACGAGCAGTACTTC.

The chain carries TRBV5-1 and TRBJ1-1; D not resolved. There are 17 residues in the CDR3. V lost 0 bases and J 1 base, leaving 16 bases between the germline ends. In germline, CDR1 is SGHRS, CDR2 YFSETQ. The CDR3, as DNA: TGCGCCAGCAGCTTGGAGTCAGGCCCTTGGGGGAACACTGAAGCTTTCTTT. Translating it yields CASSLESGPWGNTEAFF.

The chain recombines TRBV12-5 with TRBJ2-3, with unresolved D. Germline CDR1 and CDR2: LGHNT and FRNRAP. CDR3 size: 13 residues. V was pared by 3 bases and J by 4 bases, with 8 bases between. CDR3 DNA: TGTGCTAGTGGTTTTTCGGGTGCAGATACGCAGTATTTT. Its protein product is CASGFSGADTQYF.

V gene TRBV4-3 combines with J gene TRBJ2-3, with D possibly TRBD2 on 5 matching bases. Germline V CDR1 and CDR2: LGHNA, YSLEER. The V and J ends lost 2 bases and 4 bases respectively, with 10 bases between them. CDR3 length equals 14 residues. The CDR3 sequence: CASSQQEGPDTQYF. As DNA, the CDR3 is TGCGCCAGCAGCCAACAAGAGGGCCCAGATACGCAGTATTTT.

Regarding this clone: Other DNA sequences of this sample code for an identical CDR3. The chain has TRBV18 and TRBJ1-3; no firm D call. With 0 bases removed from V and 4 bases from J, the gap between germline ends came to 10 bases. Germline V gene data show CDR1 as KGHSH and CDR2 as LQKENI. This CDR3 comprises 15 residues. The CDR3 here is CASSPPAGRGNTIYF. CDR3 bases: TGTGCCAGCTCACCACCGGCGGGGAGAGGAAACACCATATATTTT.

In DNA, the CDR3 is TGTGCCACCAGCGCCCGAGGGGGGGAAACTGAAGCTTTCTTT. Its translation is CATSARGGETEAFF. The V and J genes are TRBV15 and TRBJ1-1; D is possibly TRBD1 (6 bases). This CDR3 is 14 amino acids long. Trimming cost V 5 bases and J 5 bases, with 15 bases left between them. CDR1 and CDR2 from the germline V gene are LNHNV and YYDKDF (reference sequence).

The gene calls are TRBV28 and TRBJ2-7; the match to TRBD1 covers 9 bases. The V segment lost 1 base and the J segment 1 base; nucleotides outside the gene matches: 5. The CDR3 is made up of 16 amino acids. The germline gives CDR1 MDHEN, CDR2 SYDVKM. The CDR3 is CASSLLDRGPSYEQYF. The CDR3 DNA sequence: TGTGCCAGCAGTTTATTGGACAGGGGCCCTTCCTACGAGCAGTACTTC.

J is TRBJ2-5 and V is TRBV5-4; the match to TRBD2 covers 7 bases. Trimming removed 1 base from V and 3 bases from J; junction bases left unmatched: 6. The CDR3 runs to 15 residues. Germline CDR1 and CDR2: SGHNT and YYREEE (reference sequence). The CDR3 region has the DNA TGTGCCAGCAGCTTGCGGCCGGGAGGTGAAGAGACCCAGTACTTC. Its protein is CASSLRPGGEETQYF.

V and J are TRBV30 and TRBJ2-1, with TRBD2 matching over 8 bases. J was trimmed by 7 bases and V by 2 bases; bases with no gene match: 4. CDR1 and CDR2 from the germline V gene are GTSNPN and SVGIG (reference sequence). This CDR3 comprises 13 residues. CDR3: CAWSRGLANEQFF. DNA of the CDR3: TGTGCCTGGAGTCGAGGACTAGCTAATGAGCAGTTCTTC.

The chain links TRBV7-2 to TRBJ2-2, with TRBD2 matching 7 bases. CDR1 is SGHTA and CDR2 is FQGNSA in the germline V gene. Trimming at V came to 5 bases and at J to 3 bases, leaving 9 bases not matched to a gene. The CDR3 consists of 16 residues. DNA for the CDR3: TGTGCCAGCAGCCAAGGCGGGGGTTCGTACACCGGGGAGCTGTTTTTT. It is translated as CASSQGGGSYTGELFF. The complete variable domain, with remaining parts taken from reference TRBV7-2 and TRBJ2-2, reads GAGVSQSPSNKVTEKGKDVELRCDPISGHTALYWYRQSLGQGLEFLIYFQGNSAPDKSGLPSDRFSAERTGGSVSTLTIQRTQQEDSAVYLCASSQGGGSYTGELFFGEGSRLTVL.

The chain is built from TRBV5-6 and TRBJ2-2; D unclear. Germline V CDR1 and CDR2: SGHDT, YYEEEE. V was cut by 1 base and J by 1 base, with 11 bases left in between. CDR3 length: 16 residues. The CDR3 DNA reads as TGTGCCAGCAGCTTGATTTGGACGGTGAACACCGGGGAGCTGTTTTTT. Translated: CASSLIWTVNTGELFF.

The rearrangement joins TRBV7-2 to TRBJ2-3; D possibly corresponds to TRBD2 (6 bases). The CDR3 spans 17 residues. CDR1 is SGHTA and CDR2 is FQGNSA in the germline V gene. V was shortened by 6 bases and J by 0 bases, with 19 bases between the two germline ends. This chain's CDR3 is CASRKYPQRASTDTQYF. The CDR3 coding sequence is TGTGCCAGCAGGAAATACCCCCAGCGGGCTAGCACAGATACGCAGTATTTT.